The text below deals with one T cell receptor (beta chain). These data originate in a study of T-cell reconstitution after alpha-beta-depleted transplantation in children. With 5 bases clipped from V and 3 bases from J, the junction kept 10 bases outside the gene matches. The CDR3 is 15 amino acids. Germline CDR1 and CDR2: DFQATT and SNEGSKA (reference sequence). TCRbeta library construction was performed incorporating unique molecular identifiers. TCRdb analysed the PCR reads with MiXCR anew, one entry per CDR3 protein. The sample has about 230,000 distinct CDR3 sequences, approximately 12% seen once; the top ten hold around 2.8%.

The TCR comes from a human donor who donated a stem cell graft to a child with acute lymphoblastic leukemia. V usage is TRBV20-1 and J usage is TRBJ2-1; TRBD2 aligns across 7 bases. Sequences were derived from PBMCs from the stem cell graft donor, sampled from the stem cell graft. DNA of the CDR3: TGCAGTGCTCGAAGGGACCGGGACTACTACAATGAGCAGTTCTTC. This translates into CSARRDRDYYNEQFF.